This T cell receptor beta chain comes out of a study of identical twins. General study points: Twins' surplus sharing was weaker for beta out-of-frame sequences. Whereas memory repertoires showed no such difference, abundant cord blood beta clonotypes carried fewer insertions.

Template switching added a universal primer site; cDNA carried unique molecular identifiers. TCRdb reprocessed the 5' RACE reads via MiXCR and lists one record per CDR3 protein. The sample has about 430,000 distinct CDR3 sequences, under 20% seen once. As concerns this clonotype: Its antigen is unknown.

The CDR3 totals 13 residues. The germline V gene has CDR1 DFQATT and CDR2 SNEGSKA (reference sequence). V gave up 2 bases and J gave up 2 bases, with 9 bases separating them. The chain carries TRBV20-1 and TRBJ1-1; possible D gene TRBD1, 6 bases. This clonotype was sampled from a man over 45 in good health. Sequencing used naive T cells sorted from blood. As DNA, the CDR3 is TGCAGTGCTAGAAACAGGGATAACACTGAAGCTTTCTTT. Translation: CSARNRDNTEAFF.